This entry features one TCR beta chain sequence. Then a second PCR, running roughly 7 to 11 cycles, was carried out with a sample-barcoded 5' primer and a J-beta primer mix. Each CDR3 protein gets one entry after TCRdb re-called the 5' RACE reads with MiXCR. The repertoire consists of fewer than 800,000 distinct CDR3 sequences, with just under 25% occurring once and the leading ten covering 9.4%. This entry comes from a study of blood T cells in healthy people across ages. The CDR3 is 12 amino acids. The V gene end was trimmed by 5 bases and the J gene end by 11 bases; junction bases not matched to a gene: 6. Germline CDR1 and CDR2: MNHEY and SVGAGI. The same sample was also used in a study of T cells of mothers and their children.

The sample was blood. The source is a boy between 10 and 17 years old in good health. V is TRBV6-5 and J is TRBJ1-1, with 9 positions matching TRBD1. The CDR3 reads CASSTTGGWAFF. CDR3 DNA: TGTGCCAGCAGTACGACAGGGGGATGGGCTTTCTTT.